A single T cell receptor (beta chain) is shown here with its context. This clone's antigen is unknown. Base qualities are not recorded, but no much larger clone differs from it by a single base. The data originate from a study of blood T cell repertoires in COVID-19 (dated by TCRdb to about 2020). Looking at the study overall: Collaborator samples came from the United States, Italy and Spain and covered acute and convalescent phases of COVID-19. The dataset comprised deeply sampled blood TCRbeta repertoires from subjects exposed to, actively infected with, or recovered from COVID-19. Samples were obtained from the ongoing ImmuneRACE study (first 160 participants) and from 1,200 or so subjects provided by 6 global collaborators. A de-identified subject ID, COVID-19 status, age in years and sex were almost always included in the sample metadata. The repertoires were released in a freely available public database intended as a resource for research on the immune response to SARS-CoV-2. Where available, HLA class I and class II types were taken from metadata supplied by the sample provider and were not determined by assay-based typing. The prospective study material was composed of cDNA or gDNA derived from T cells, B-cell-depleted T cells, or PBMCs. The full study reports these points: How much clinical and demographic metadata was included differed by source and by participant, and the metadata was provided uncurated.

The immunoSEQ Assay, a bias-controlled multiplex PCR, was used to amplify TCRbeta CDR3 regions from genomic DNA. From the authors' description of their analysis: Within the assay, amplification of reference gene primers was used to estimate how many nucleated cells each sample contained. To quantify the absolute abundance of each unique TCRbeta CDR3 rearrangement, sequence reads were collapsed and filtered. For each sample, productive Simpson clonality was calculated as the square root of Simpson's diversity index over productive rearrangements. TCRdb re-hosts the immuneACCESS table, in-frame sequences only. Its copies lack some clones; in the studies checked, an unresolved V gene accounts for under half of them, and the cause for the rest is not known. The DNA was the basis for D and trimming; V, J and clone size are from that table. The sample table shows a few hundred thousand clones, and 65% to 85% are seen once. The ten largest clonotypes hold roughly 3.6% of the sample.

Participants in the prospective study were aged about 18 to 90 years, lived in 20 to 25 United States geographic areas, and enrolled through a virtual design. In the prospective study, participants were assigned to cohorts based on the clinical history participants reported in a screening survey and a study questionnaire. ImmuneRACE Cohort 3 recovered participants were defined by two consecutive negative NP/OP PCR tests, healthcare professional clearance, or symptom resolution. In the prospective study, mobile phlebotomists collected whole blood, serum and a nasopharyngeal or oropharyngeal swab from each participant. Participants in the prospective study had the option to provide additional blood draws and questionnaires over a roughly 2-month period. Before DNA extraction, prospective study blood samples were shipped either frozen or at room temperature. The CDR3 runs 16 residues from the cysteine to the phenylalanine. The CDR3 DNA has 48 bases and is translated from base 1. Trimming takes 2 bases off V and 8 bases off J; junction bases not matched to a gene: 6. CDR1 and CDR2 are drawn from the germline V gene: KGHDR, SFDVKD.

The V and J genes are TRBV24-1 and TRBJ2-1, with 12 bases in between that match TRBD2. Sequenced material: PBMCs or T cells enriched from blood (not recorded which). The TCR was taken from a man aged 50 or older who had recovered from COVID-19. The DNA sequence is as follows: TGTGCCACCAGTGATTCGCTAGCGGGAGGGATCCATGAGCAGTTCTTC. It encodes CATSDSLAGGIHEQFF.